The 8 T cell receptor beta chains given below trace back to one sample, sequenced in a study of early T cells in non-severe SARS-CoV-2 infection. TCRdb recomputed calls from the 5' RACE reads with MiXCR, one row per CDR3 protein. Found here are about 80,000 distinct CDR3 sequences, roughly an eighth of them singletons; the top ten hold around 15%. Specimen: whole blood, collected at baseline. All receptors come from an adult who was a healthcare worker with PCR-confirmed SARS-CoV-2 infection or an uninfected control (not recorded which). The donor label of this sample is uncertain.

This clonotype appeared a few times. The rearrangement joins TRBV7-2 to TRBJ2-3; 8 bases are shared with TRBD1. J was trimmed by 12 bases and V by 1 base; bases with no gene match: 3. The CDR3 is 12 residues long. Germline assignment: CDR1 SGHTA and CDR2 FQGNSA. The CDR3 loop reads CASSLGDRSQYF. DNA for the CDR3: TGTGCCAGCAGCTTAGGGGACAGGTCCCAGTATTTT.

The gene calls are TRBV2 and TRBJ2-1; D gene uncertain. This CDR3 is built from 11 residues. Germline V gene sequence: CDR1 SNHLY, CDR2 FYNNEI. Trimming took off 7 bases at V and 2 bases at J, with 3 bases between the two ends. CDR3: CASMAYNEQFF. The DNA for the CDR3 is TGTGCCAGCATGGCCTACAATGAGCAGTTCTTC.

This chain connects TRBV12-3 or TRBV12-4 to TRBJ2-7; D is ambiguous. The V end lost 5 bases, the J end lost 3 bases, and 17 bases lay between the germline ends. The CDR3 runs 15 residues. CDR3 DNA: TGTGCCAGCAGTCAATCCGGGTCCAAGAGCTACGAGCAGTACTTC. As protein: CASSQSGSKSYEQYF.

J is TRBJ2-1 and V is TRBV24-1; 11 positions agree with TRBD2. This CDR3 comprises 12 residues. The germline V gene has CDR1 KGHDR and CDR2 SFDVKD. V lost 6 bases, J lost 13 bases, and 4 bases stayed unmatched. CDR3 protein: CATSTSGSLQFF. The CDR3 bases are TGTGCCACCAGTACTAGCGGGAGTCTACAGTTCTTC.

In this sample, this clonotype turned up a few times. The chain joins TRBV4-1 to TRBJ2-7; 13 bases agree with TRBD2. Germline CDR1 reads MGHRA; CDR2 reads YSYEKL. This CDR3 contains 15 residues. After removal of 3 bases from V and 5 bases from J, the junction contained 4 bases not matched to a gene. CDR3 amino acids: CASSQDGTSGDEQYF. The CDR3 DNA sequence: TGCGCCAGCAGCCAGGACGGGACTAGCGGGGACGAGCAGTACTTC.

This clonotype occurred a few times. The chain's CDR3 is CSAGWTSGRENEQFF. CDR3 bases: TGCAGTGCTGGGTGGACTAGCGGGAGGGAGAATGAGCAGTTCTTC. The rearrangement joins TRBV20-1 to TRBJ2-1; 15 bases match TRBD2. Per the germline V gene, CDR1 is DFQATT and CDR2 is SNEGSKA (reference sequence). V shed 5 bases and J 7 bases; nucleotides not matched to a gene: 6. The CDR3 loop spans 15 amino acids.

In its sample, this clonotype was seen many times. The chain couples TRBV12-3 or TRBV12-4 to TRBJ2-2, with 8 positions matching TRBD2. This CDR3 has 15 residues. The J segment lost 3 bases and the V segment lost 3 bases, leaving 3 bases of the junction unmatched. The CDR3 here is CASSLVAGYTGELFF. Written as DNA, the CDR3 is TGTGCCAGCAGTTTGGTAGCGGGGTACACCGGGGAGCTGTTTTTT.

This clonotype has ten or more counts. V usage is TRBV6-5 and J usage is TRBJ2-7; D is undetermined. V was shortened by 3 bases and J by 2 bases, with 14 bases between the two germline ends. The V gene's germline CDR1 is MNHEY and CDR2 SVGAGI. The CDR3 consists of 15 residues. The DNA for the CDR3 is TGTGCCAGCAGTTATGGCATCGGGCGGACCTACGAGCAGTACTTC. Translating gives CASSYGIGRTYEQYF.